Listed below are T cell receptor beta chains from one sample, sequenced in a study of T cells in Graves' hyperthyroidism and ophthalmopathy. TCRdb analysed the multiplex PCR reads with MiXCR anew, one entry per CDR3 protein. Of fewer than 900,000 distinct CDR3 sequences in the sample, around 19% were seen once. The source material was blood. These TCRs come from a woman between 50 and 59 years old with Graves' hyperthyroidism that later progressed to Graves' ophthalmopathy. Both conserved end residues are part of each CDR3. D genes are given only for firm matches. Size is stated for part of the rows, as once, few or many counts, or as a class when the clone is expanded.

D	size	J	V	DNA	CDR3
TRBD2	few	TRBJ2-1	TRBV11-3	TGTGCCAGCAGCTTAGAAGGCCTAGCGGGGGGCGGTGAGCAGTTCTTC	CASSLEGLAGGGEQFF
TRBD1	many	TRBJ2-5	TRBV7-9	TGTGCCAGCACCCATAATGCCAGGGGGGAGACCCAGTACTTC	CASTHNARGETQYF
TRBD2	many	TRBJ2-5	TRBV20-1	TGCAGTGCTAGAGATCAAAAGCGGGGCCTCCAAGAGACCCAGTACTTC	CSARDQKRGLQETQYF
NA	many	TRBJ1-1	TRBV30	TGTGCCTGGAGTCCAAACTCCCCCGACGTCGCTTTCTTT	CAWSPNSPDVAFF
NA	many	TRBJ2-5	TRBV18	TGTGCCAGCTCACCACGTCCGCCCGGGGAGGTTGGGGAGACCCAGTACTTC	CASSPRPPGEVGETQYF
NA	NA	TRBJ1-3	TRBV27	TGTGCCAGCAGTTCCATTCTTCACTTCTCTGGAAACACCATATATTTT	CASSSILHFSGNTIYF
NA	NA	TRBJ2-6	TRBV3-1	TGTGCCAGCAGCCAAGTGGCCTCTGGGGCCAACGTCCTGACTTTC	CASSQVASGANVLTF
NA	NA	TRBJ1-6	TRBV14	TGTGCCAGCAGCCAAGATATTGACAGTTATAATTCACCCCTCCACTTT	CASSQDIDSYNSPLHF
NA	few	TRBJ1-5	TRBV12-3/TRBV12-4	TGTGCCAGCAGTTTAGGGATTCATCAGCCCCAGCATTTT	CASSLGIHQPQHF
NA	many	TRBJ1-1	TRBV3-1	TGTGCCAGCAGCCAAGATTTGACAGGCGAAATGGGCACTGAAGCTTTCTTT	CASSQDLTGEMGTEAFF
TRBD1	few	TRBJ1-6	TRBV20-1	TGCAGTGCTAGAGAGCCAGGGGGCGTCCCTAGCTCCTATAATTCACCCCTCCACTTT	CSAREPGGVPSSYNSPLHF
TRBD1	many	TRBJ1-5	TRBV2	TGTGCCAGCAGTGCGGACAGGGCAGATCAGCCCCAGCATTTT	CASSADRADQPQHF
TRBD1	NA	TRBJ1-5	TRBV20-1	TGCAGTGCGGGAGGACAGGGGGCCATGGAGCCCCAGCATTTT	CSAGGQGAMEPQHF
NA	NA	TRBJ1-6	TRBV4-2	TGTGCCAGCAGCCAAGAGGCGGCAGTTAATAATTCACCCCTCCACTTT	CASSQEAAVNNSPLHF
NA	NA	TRBJ2-7	TRBV6-5	TGTGCCAGCAGTTACTCGCCGGCAGGCTCCTACGAGCAGTACTTC	CASSYSPAGSYEQYF
TRBD1	NA	TRBJ1-2	TRBV7-6	TGTGCCAGCAGCCGGGGACAAGGGACAGGGGCCGGTGGCTACACCTTC	CASSRGQGTGAGGYTF
TRBD1	many	TRBJ1-5	TRBV20-1	TGCAGTGCTAGGGGGGGACAGCATGATCAGCCCCAGCATTTT	CSARGGQHDQPQHF
NA	many	TRBJ1-2	TRBV12-3/TRBV12-4	TGTGCCAGCAGTTTAGCAGGACAGCTCCTCCTCGGCTACACCTTC	CASSLAGQLLLGYTF
NA	many	TRBJ2-2	TRBV12-3/TRBV12-4	TGTGCCAGCATCCCTACAGGGCCCGGCGCCGGGGAGCTGTTTTTT	CASIPTGPGAGELFF
NA	many	TRBJ2-7	TRBV20-1	TGCAGTGCTGAGGAGGGGGAGACCTACGAGCAGTACTTC	CSAEEGETYEQYF
NA	NA	TRBJ1-3	TRBV2	TGTGCCAGGCAAGCTCAGGGAATAGCTGGAAACACCATATATTTT	CARQAQGIAGNTIYF
NA	few	TRBJ1-1	TRBV6-1	TGTGCCAGCATTCAAGGTGCTGAAGCTTTCTTT	CASIQGAEAFF
NA	NA	TRBJ1-2	TRBV12-3/TRBV12-4	TGTGCCAGCAGTCTCCGGGATACAGGAGGTGGGAACTATGGCTACACCTTC	CASSLRDTGGGNYGYTF
NA	NA	TRBJ2-5	TRBV19	TGTGCCAGTAGTAAAATTCTGGGGATAGAGACCCAGTACTTC	CASSKILGIETQYF
TRBD2	many	TRBJ2-7	TRBV27	TGTGCCAGCCTCGGGGGGGGAACCTACGAGCAGTACTTC	CASLGGGTYEQYF
TRBD1	NA	TRBJ2-1	TRBV5-6	TGTGCCAGCAGCTGGGGCGGGACAGGGCTTTCCAATGAGCAGTTCTTC	CASSWGGTGLSNEQFF